This entry lists 10 T cell receptor beta chains sequenced from one sample in a study of shared clonotypes between healthy human individuals. Clones were sequenced by immunoSEQ multiplex PCR, and TCRdb holds only the in-frame ones, with some missing. The sample gives roughly 2.5 million clones, about 92% of which show up once; roughly 0.14% is in the top ten. Sequenced sample: naive CD4+ T cells sorted from blood. Regarding subset: CD45RA+ positively selected. The receptor source for this set is a man between 18 and 29 years old in good health.

The rearrangement links TRBV19 to TRBJ2-1; 13 bases fit TRBD2. The CDR3 totals 15 residues. V gave up 5 bases and J gave up 8 bases; unmatched junction bases: 6. Germline V gives CDR1 LNHDA, CDR2 SQIVND (reference sequence). Written as DNA, the CDR3 is TGTGCCAGTAGTGCGGGACTAGCGGGAACCGATGAGCAGTTCTTC. Translation: CASSAGLAGTDEQFF. The full variable domain, its missing parts supplied by reference TRBV19 and TRBJ2-1, is DGGITQSPKYLFRKEGQNVTLSCEQNLNHDAMYWYRQDPGQGLRLIYYSQIVNDFQKGDIAEGYSVSREKKESFPLTVTSAQKNPTAFYLCASSAGLAGTDEQFFGPGTRLTVL.

The table lists this clone with a count of one. The CDR3 protein is CASRLASGTQGTQYF. The CDR3 region has the DNA TGCGCCAGCAGGCTGGCTAGCGGTACCCAGGGGACCCAGTACTTC. The V call is TRBV5-1, the J call TRBJ2-5, with TRBD2 matching over 7 bases. The CDR3 runs to 15 residues. Trimming took 5 bases from V and 7 from J; bases not matched to a gene: 14. Germline CDR1 is SGHRS and CDR2 is YFSETQ.

The chain joins TRBV28 to TRBJ2-7; D is possibly TRBD2 (6 bases). Germline V CDR1 and CDR2: MDHEN, SYDVKM. The V gene lost 6 bases and the J gene lost 10 bases, with 16 bases spanning the gap. The CDR3 extends over 12 amino acids. The CDR3 sequence: CASSTGLKEQYF. The CDR3 DNA reads TGTGCCAGCAGCACGGGACTCAAAGAACAGTACTTC.

The rearrangement joins TRBV6-6 to TRBJ1-1, with D perhaps TRBD1 (6 bases). Germline CDR1 MNHNY, CDR2 SVGAGI (reference sequence). V was shortened by 5 bases and J by 5 bases, with 15 bases between the two germline ends. This CDR3 has 14 residues. CDR3 in amino acids: CASSQWTEGTEAFF. CDR3 in DNA: TGTGCCAGCAGTCAATGGACAGAAGGAACTGAAGCTTTCTTT.

The V gene is TRBV6-1, the J gene TRBJ1-1; 8 bases map to TRBD1. The germline V gene encodes CDR1 MNHNS and CDR2 SASEGT. The length of the CDR3 is 14 residues. Losses at the gene ends were 5 bases for V and 3 bases for J; bases not matched to a gene: 5. The CDR3 region is CASSFLDRDTEAFF. CDR3 nucleotide sequence: TGTGCCAGCAGTTTCCTGGACAGGGACACTGAAGCTTTCTTT.

This clone is a singleton in its sample. The same CDR3 is also encoded by other DNA sequences in this sample. The chain joins TRBV4-1 to TRBJ2-2, with no clear D. The CDR3 is made up of 12 amino acids. Deletions cut 1 base from V and 7 bases from J, with 4 bases between. Germline lookup yields CDR1 MGHRA and CDR2 YSYEKL. CDR3: CASSQGVGELFF. The CDR3 DNA follows: TGCGCCAGCAGCCAAGGGGTCGGGGAGCTGTTTTTT.

V gene TRBV11-2 combines with J gene TRBJ2-3; 10 positions agree with TRBD1. This CDR3 comprises 16 residues. The trim removed 5 bases at V and 6 bases at J, leaving 11 bases unmatched. Germline loops: CDR1 SGHAT, CDR2 FQNNGV. In nucleotides, the CDR3 is TGTGCCAGCAGCAGACTACAGGGACAGGGGACGGATACGCAGTATTTT. This codes for CASSRLQGQGTDTQYF.

The chain has TRBV7-9 and TRBJ1-2; D remains ambiguous. This CDR3 region has 13 residues. Germline V gene data show CDR1 as SEHNR and CDR2 as FQNEAQ (reference sequence). The V and J ends lost 5 bases and 5 bases respectively, with 12 bases between them. The DNA for the CDR3 is TGTGCCAGCAGCCCCGTATTGGGTTATGGCTACACCTTC. Translating gives CASSPVLGYGYTF.

This chain links TRBV27 with TRBJ2-5; D is unresolved. Looked up from germline, CDR1 is MNHEY and CDR2 is SMNVEV (reference sequence). The CDR3 totals 16 residues. The V and J ends lost 2 bases and 2 bases respectively, with 15 bases between them. Here the CDR3 reads CASSLAYTQPQETQYF. The DNA for the CDR3 is TGTGCCAGCAGTTTAGCATACACCCAACCGCAAGAGACCCAGTACTTC.

The chain couples TRBV11-2 to TRBJ2-5; D ambiguous. The CDR3 consists of 16 residues. The germline V gene has CDR1 SGHAT and CDR2 FQNNGV. Trimming left V 3 bases short and J 1 base short, with 15 bases between. The CDR3 nucleotides read TGTGCCAGCAGCTTTCGTATCGGAAACCCCCAAGAGACCCAGTACTTC. This codes for CASSFRIGNPQETQYF.